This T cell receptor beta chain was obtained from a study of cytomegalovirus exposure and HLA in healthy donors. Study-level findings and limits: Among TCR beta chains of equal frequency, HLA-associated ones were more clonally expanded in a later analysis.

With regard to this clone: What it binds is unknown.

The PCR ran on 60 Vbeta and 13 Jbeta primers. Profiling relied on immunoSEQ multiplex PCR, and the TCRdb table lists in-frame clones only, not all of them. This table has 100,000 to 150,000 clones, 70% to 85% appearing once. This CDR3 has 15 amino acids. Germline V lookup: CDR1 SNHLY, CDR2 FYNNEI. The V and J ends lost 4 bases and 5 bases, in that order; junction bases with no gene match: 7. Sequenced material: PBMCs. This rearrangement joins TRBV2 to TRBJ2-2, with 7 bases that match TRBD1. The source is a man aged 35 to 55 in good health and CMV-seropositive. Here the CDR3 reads CASSGKAGGTGELFF. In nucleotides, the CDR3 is TGTGCCAGCAGTGGGAAGGCAGGGGGAACCGGGGAGCTGTTTTTT.